The clone carrying this T cell receptor (beta chain) counts as medium-sized by frequency. What it binds is not known. This entry belongs to a study of CXCR3-negative and CXCR3-positive naive CD8 T cells. This CDR3 has 17 residues. The V gene's germline CDR1 is MNHEY and CDR2 SMNVEV (reference sequence). Regarding the study as a whole: More hydrophobic TRB CDR3s occurred in CXCR3-positive than in CXCR3-negative naive cells.

Through 5' RACE with UMI labels, the TRB cDNA libraries were prepared. Reprocessing the 5' RACE reads, TCRdb reports a single entry for every CDR3 protein and omits DNA. The sample totals about 6,200 distinct CDR3 sequences. The rearrangement uses TRBV27 and TRBJ2-1; the TCRdb D gene call, TRBD2, has no DNA to confirm it. Sequencing used naive CXCR3+ CD8+ T cells from blood. Specified subset: CD45RO-CCR7+CD27+CD95- naive CD8+ T cells expressing CXCR3 (TNR3+). The source is a human donor in good health. Some clones in this sample may be carry-over from other donors' samples. The CDR3 reads CASSLSVPSGAYNEQFF.